What follows are 24 T cell receptor beta chains derived from one specimen sequenced in a study of T cell responses to AZD1222 COVID-19 vaccine. Repertoires were generated with immunoSEQ multiplex PCR, while TCRdb's copy carries only in-frame clones and drops some. The sample carries 120,000 to 150,000 clones, roughly 86% recorded once. The material sequenced was peripheral blood, taken 28 days after the second dose of the MenACWY control vaccine. Receptor source: an adult who received the MenACWY meningococcal vaccine as a control.

The CDR3 coding sequence is TGTGCCAGCAGTATGGGACCCGTTGCTTTCTTT. Its protein is CASSMGPVAFF. This chain uses TRBV6-5 with TRBJ1-1; maybe TRBD1 (5 bases). Germline loops: CDR1 MNHEY, CDR2 SVGAGI. V was cut by 5 bases and J by 11 bases, with 12 bases left in between. CDR3 length equals 11 residues.

V is TRBV4-3 and J is TRBJ2-7, with unresolved D. V was shortened by 0 bases and J by 3 bases, with 9 bases between the two germline ends. The germline V gene has CDR1 LGHNA and CDR2 YSLEER. The CDR3 spans 14 residues. As DNA, the CDR3 is TGCGCCAGCAGCCAAGATCATTTGGGCTACGAGCAGTACTTC. It translates to CASSQDHLGYEQYF.

The count of this clone is one. The sample carries other DNA sequences with the same CDR3. The rearrangement joins TRBV29-1 to TRBJ2-2; 16 bases match TRBD2. Germline assignment: CDR1 SQVTM and CDR2 ANQGSEA. Unmatched junction bases numbered 8, after V lost 4 bases and J lost 0 bases. This CDR3 region has 19 residues. The CDR3, as DNA: TGCAGCGTTGTTGCTTGGGGACTAGCGGGGGGGCCGAACACCGGGGAGCTGTTTTTT. It codes for CSVVAWGLAGGPNTGELFF.

This sequence joins TRBV29-1 and TRBJ2-2; TRBD2 aligns across 7 bases. Looked up from germline, CDR1 is SQVTM and CDR2 is ANQGSEA. Germline trimming cut 3 bases from V and 6 bases from J; bases unmatched to any gene: 7. The CDR3 sequence is 14 residues long. CDR3: CSVEFPGRAGELFF. The CDR3 nucleotides read TGCAGCGTTGAGTTCCCAGGGAGGGCCGGGGAGCTGTTTTTT.

The chain carries TRBV10-2 and TRBJ2-2; D possibly corresponds to TRBD1 (6 bases). Trimming shortened V by 6 bases and J by 7 bases, and 18 bases separated the two germline ends. Per the germline V gene, CDR1 is WSHSY and CDR2 is SAAADI. This CDR3 region has 15 residues. The CDR3 is CASSRYQGLNGELFF. CDR3 nucleotide sequence: TGCGCCAGCAGCCGATACCAGGGGCTAAACGGGGAGCTGTTTTTT.

This clone was counted a single time. This chain uses TRBV5-6 with TRBJ1-2; D may be TRBD1 (5 bases). The CDR3 extends over 14 amino acids. Germline V gives CDR1 SGHDT, CDR2 YYEEEE. V lost 0 bases and J lost 6, with 12 bases in between. The CDR3 spells CASSLVGEGDGYTF. The CDR3 DNA is TGTGCCAGCAGCTTGGTGGGGGAAGGGGATGGCTACACCTTC.

This sequence joins TRBV20-1 and TRBJ2-5; D call uncertain. Germline CDR1 and CDR2: DFQATT and SNEGSKA (reference sequence). CDR3 length equals 14 residues. V was trimmed by 3 bases and J by 5 bases, leaving 16 bases between them. CDR3 in amino acids: CSASGSRVVETQYF. In DNA form, the CDR3 reads TGCAGTGCTAGTGGGTCTCGTGTGGTGGAGACCCAGTACTTC.

This clone was counted a single time. The chain joins TRBV5-3 to TRBJ1-1, with D possibly being TRBD1 (6 bases). TRBV5-3 qualifies as an ORF whose function is uncertain. The CDR3 is made up of 16 amino acids. Trimming shortened V by 0 bases and J by 8 bases, and 20 bases separated the two germline ends. CDR3 sequence: CARSLGPYQGTDEAFF. The CDR3 DNA sequence: TGTGCCAGAAGCTTGGGACCCTATCAGGGGACGGACGAAGCTTTCTTT.

This clone was seen at least ten times. The chain employs TRBV28 and TRBJ1-5; D not resolved. V lost 4 bases, J lost 1 base, and 8 bases lay in between. The CDR3 is 14 residues long. The germline V gene encodes CDR1 MDHEN and CDR2 SYDVKM. The CDR3 loop reads CASSSIQSNQPQHF. The CDR3 nucleotides are TGTGCCAGCAGTTCGATACAGAGCAATCAGCCCCAGCATTTT.

This clone was seen a few times. The genes are TRBV5-1 and TRBJ2-5, with 10 bases fitting TRBD2. Germline-derived CDR1 and CDR2 are SGHRS and YFSETQ. CDR3 size: 17 residues. V lost 1 base and J lost 4; bases outside the gene matches: 10. CDR3 sequence reads: CASSLYSSGGAGETQYF. In DNA, the CDR3 is TGCGCCAGCAGCTTGTACAGCAGCGGGGGGGCCGGAGAGACCCAGTACTTC. Combining the CDR3 with reference TRBV5-1 and TRBJ2-5 gives the whole variable domain KAGVTQTPRYLIKTRGQQVTLSCSPISGHRSVSWYQQTPGQGLQFLFEYFSETQRNKGNFPGRFSGRQFSNSRSEMNVSTLELGDSALYLCASSLYSSGGAGETQYFGPGTRLLVL.

The rearrangement uses TRBV5-6 and TRBJ2-3; D is perhaps TRBD2 (6 bases). This CDR3 spans 13 amino acids. V lost 4 bases and J 6 bases, leaving 12 bases between the germline ends. Germline-derived CDR1 and CDR2 are SGHDT and YYEEEE. The CDR3 protein is CASSTLARDTQYF. The CDR3 nucleotides are TGTGCCAGCAGCACCCTAGCGAGGGATACGCAGTATTTT.

The chain combines TRBV7-9 with TRBJ1-2, with D perhaps matching TRBD1 (5 bases). The CDR3 spans 15 residues. Germline V CDR1 and CDR2: SEHNR, FQNEAQ (reference sequence). V was clipped by 5 bases and J by 4 bases, with 17 bases between them. CDR3: CASSPGESGSYGYTF. CDR3 nucleotides: TGTGCCAGCAGCCCGGGGGAGTCAGGGAGCTATGGCTACACCTTC.

V gene TRBV27 combines with J gene TRBJ2-1; 8 positions agree with TRBD1. The CDR3 is 15 residues long. Germline V lookup: CDR1 MNHEY, CDR2 SMNVEV (reference sequence). V was pared by 6 bases and J by 3 bases, with 7 bases of the junction left unmatched. This CDR3 is CASSLDRGLYNEQFF. Here the CDR3 DNA reads TGTGCCAGCAGCCTAGACAGGGGACTCTACAATGAGCAGTTCTTC.

The chain employs TRBV18 and TRBJ1-1; TRBD1 matches at 10 bases. The V gene's germline CDR1 is KGHSH and CDR2 LQKENI. This CDR3 has 16 residues. J was trimmed by 1 base and V by 5 bases; bases with no gene match: 7. CDR3 sequence: CASSWTGGTSNTEAFF. DNA of the CDR3: TGTGCCAGCTCATGGACAGGGGGGACCTCGAACACTGAAGCTTTCTTT.

This chain connects TRBV11-3 to TRBJ1-4; no firm D call. V dropped 4 bases and J dropped 4 bases, with 16 bases sitting between them. CDR1 and CDR2 (germline): SGHNT, YENEEA. The CDR3 contains 16 residues. CDR3 in amino acids: CASSSVGGFHNEKLFF. The CDR3, as DNA: TGTGCCAGCAGCTCCGTGGGCGGCTTCCATAATGAAAAACTGTTTTTT. Full variable domain (rest looked up from reference TRBV11-3 and TRBJ1-4): EAGVVQSPRYKIIEKKQPVAFWCNPISGHNTLYWYLQNLGQGPELLIRYENEEAVDDSQLPKDRFSAERLKGVDSTLKIQPAELGDSAVYLCASSSVGGFHNEKLFFGSGTQLSVL.

The rearrangement uses TRBV29-1 and TRBJ2-2; no firm D call. Germline CDR1 reads SQVTM; CDR2 reads ANQGSEA. This CDR3 contains 12 residues. Trimming stripped 2 bases from V and 7 bases from J, with 8 bases between. CDR3: CSVEFLYGELFF. CDR3 in DNA: TGCAGCGTTGAATTCCTGTACGGGGAGCTGTTTTTT.

Regarding this clone: The same CDR3 can be traced to other DNA sequences in this sample. This sequence joins TRBV5-1 and TRBJ2-2, with D possibly TRBD1 on 6 matching bases. Trimming shortened V by 2 bases and J by 1 base, and 6 bases separated the two germline ends. Looked up from germline, CDR1 is SGHRS and CDR2 is YFSETQ. CDR3 size: 14 residues. The CDR3 here is CASSLGGNTGELFF. Here the CDR3 DNA reads TGCGCCAGCAGCTTAGGGGGGAACACCGGGGAGCTGTTTTTT.

V is TRBV7-2 and J is TRBJ1-2; TRBD1 might be the D (6 bases). This CDR3 is built from 15 residues. Trimming pared 8 bases from V and 5 bases from J, leaving 21 bases between. CDR1 and CDR2 (germline): SGHTA, FQGNSA. Here the CDR3 DNA reads TGTGCCAGCCGACCCCCGGGGGCGGGGATTTATGGCTACACCTTC. Protein sequence: CASRPPGAGIYGYTF.

The table lists this clone with a count of one. This chain connects TRBV7-3 to TRBJ1-6, with D possibly matching TRBD1 (5 bases). The CDR3 totals 15 residues. Germline V gives CDR1 SGHTA, CDR2 FQGTGA. The V end was cut by 0 bases, the J end by 6 bases, with 9 bases between. Written as DNA, the CDR3 is TGTGCCAGCAGCTTAACGGGACCCCCTAATTCACCCCTCCACTTT. Translation: CASSLTGPPNSPLHF.

The gene calls are TRBV28 and TRBJ2-7, with 15 bases matching TRBD2. Germline lookup yields CDR1 MDHEN and CDR2 SYDVKM. V shed 4 bases and J 2 bases; nucleotides not matched to a gene: 3. The CDR3 sequence is 16 residues long. CDR3 bases: TGTGCCAGCAGTTCCGGACTAGCGGGGGGGCCCTACGAGCAGTACTTC. Protein product: CASSSGLAGGPYEQYF. Variable domain in full (rest from reference TRBV28 and TRBJ2-7): DVKVTQSSRYLVKRTGEKVFLECVQDMDHENMFWYRQDPGLGLRLIYFSYDVKMKEKGDIPEGYSVSREKKERFSLILESASTNQTSMYLCASSSGLAGGPYEQYFGPGTRLTVT.

In DNA, the CDR3 is TGTGCCAGCTCATCTGCGGGACAGGGGACCTACGAGCAGTACTTC. It translates to CASSSAGQGTYEQYF. The chain recombines TRBV18 with TRBJ2-7; the match to TRBD1 covers 10 bases. The CDR3 has 15 amino acids. Germline CDR1 reads KGHSH; CDR2 reads LQKENI. The V gene end was trimmed by 5 bases and the J gene end by 2 bases; junction bases not matched to a gene: 6. The full variable domain, rest sourced from reference TRBV18 and TRBJ2-7, is NAGVMQNPRHLVRRRGQEARLRCSPMKGHSHVYWYRQLPEEGLKFMVYLQKENIIDESGMPKERFSAEFPKEGPSILRIQQVVRGDSAAYFCASSSAGQGTYEQYFGPGTRLTVT.

The gene calls are TRBV18 and TRBJ2-5, with unresolved D. Germline assignment: CDR1 KGHSH and CDR2 LQKENI. The CDR3 extends over 11 amino acids. The V and J ends lost 3 bases and 5 bases respectively, with 4 bases between them. The CDR3 region is CASSPFETQYF. The DNA for the CDR3 is TGTGCCAGCTCACCTTTCGAGACCCAGTACTTC.

This clone came up once. The chain carries TRBV7-3 and TRBJ1-1; D gene ambiguous. The CDR3 runs to 11 residues. Per germline, CDR1 SGHTA and CDR2 FQGTGA. Trimming took 4 bases from V and 8 from J, leaving 8 bases between them. The CDR3 loop reads CASSSGSEAFF. The DNA for the CDR3 is TGTGCCAGCAGCTCTGGGTCCGAAGCTTTCTTT.

The CDR3 region has the DNA TGTGCCAGCAGTGGACAGCTTCCTAACTATGGCTACACCTTC. Amino acid sequence: CASSGQLPNYGYTF. The chain recombines TRBV2 with TRBJ1-2, with a possible D match to TRBD1 (5 bases). The CDR3 extends over 14 amino acids. V was cut by 4 bases and J by 0 bases, with 9 bases left in between. CDR1 is SNHLY and CDR2 is FYNNEI in the germline V gene. The full variable domain, rest sourced from reference TRBV2 and TRBJ1-2, is EPEVTQTPSHQVTQMGQEVILRCVPISNHLYFYWYRQILGQKVEFLVSFYNNEISEKSEIFDDQFSVERPDGSNFTLKIRSTKLEDSAMYFCASSGQLPNYGYTFGSGTRLTVV.